Below, 10 T cell receptor beta chains from the same sample are listed, as sequenced in a study of T cell responses to AZD1222 COVID-19 vaccine. The data were produced by immunoSEQ multiplex PCR, yet TCRdb's version contains in-frame clones alone and is incomplete. The sample carries 100,000 to 140,000 clones, 75% to 90% recorded once. This specimen was peripheral blood, taken on day 0 of AZD1222 vaccination. These receptors came from an adult in good health.

For this clone: The identical CDR3 is also encoded by other nucleotide sequences in the sample. This chain uses TRBV4-3 with TRBJ1-2; 7 nucleotides agree with TRBD1. J was trimmed by 2 bases and V by 0 bases; bases with no gene match: 0. The germline V gene encodes CDR1 LGHNA and CDR2 YSLEER. The CDR3 loop spans 14 amino acids. The CDR3 DNA is TGCGCCAGCAGCCAAGACAGGGGGAACTATGGCTACACCTTC. This sequence encodes CASSQDRGNYGYTF.

The chain is built from TRBV5-6 and TRBJ2-1; no clear D. This CDR3 contains 13 residues. CDR1 SGHDT and CDR2 YYEEEE come from the germline V gene. The V and J ends lost 0 bases and 5 bases respectively, with 6 bases between them. The CDR3: CASSLGAHNEQFF. CDR3 DNA sequence: TGTGCCAGCAGCTTGGGGGCGCACAATGAGCAGTTCTTC.

This chain joins TRBV24-1 and TRBJ2-2; no clear D. This CDR3 has 15 amino acids. Trimming pared 9 bases from V and 1 base from J, leaving 14 bases between. CDR1 and CDR2 (germline): KGHDR, SFDVKD. CDR3 DNA sequence: TGTGCCACCGAGAGTCTCGGCAAGAACACCGGGGAGCTGTTTTTT. This gives the protein CATESLGKNTGELFF.

The chain recombines TRBV24-1 with TRBJ2-3; the match to TRBD2 covers 8 bases. Trimming cost V 8 bases and J 6 bases; bases outside gene matches: 6. CDR3 length: 13 residues. Germline V CDR1 and CDR2: KGHDR, SFDVKD. CDR3 region: CATKAGGGDTQYF. Here the CDR3 DNA reads TGTGCCACCAAGGCGGGAGGCGGGGATACGCAGTATTTT.

This clone was detected only once. The chain couples TRBV19 to TRBJ2-5; 8 positions match TRBD2. This CDR3 has 15 residues. The V segment lost 6 bases and the J segment 5 bases; nucleotides outside the gene matches: 11. The germline V gene has CDR1 LNHDA and CDR2 SQIVND (reference sequence). The CDR3 DNA sequence: TGTGCCAGTAGGACGACTAGCGTAAGTTTGGAGACCCAGTACTTC. The encoded protein is CASRTTSVSLETQYF.

This chain's CDR3 is CASSLGYSNTEAFF. The CDR3 nucleotides are TGTGCCAGCAGCTTAGGGTACTCGAACACTGAAGCTTTCTTT. The genes are TRBV7-9 and TRBJ1-1; no definite D call. Germline-derived CDR1 and CDR2 are SEHNR and FQNEAQ (reference sequence). V lost 1 base, J lost 1 base, and 7 bases lay in between. This CDR3 region has 14 residues.

This rearrangement joins TRBV6-5 to TRBJ1-5; maybe TRBD1 (6 bases). This CDR3 spans 15 amino acids. V lost 7 bases and J lost 7, with 20 bases in between. From germline, CDR1 is MNHEY and CDR2 SVGAGI. The CDR3 loop reads CASNPRGGGNQPQHF. The CDR3 nucleotides are TGTGCCAGCAATCCCCGGGGAGGGGGAAACCAGCCCCAGCATTTT.

The rearrangement links TRBV6-1 to TRBJ2-7, with 8 nucleotides matching TRBD2. The CDR3 runs 17 residues. CDR1 and CDR2 (germline): MNHNS, SASEGT. The J segment lost 0 bases and the V segment lost 0 bases, leaving 7 bases of the junction unmatched. As DNA, the CDR3 is TGTGCCAGCAGTGAAGCGGACGCGGGGGGTTTCTCCTACGAGCAGTACTTC. Translating gives CASSEADAGGFSYEQYF.

The CDR3 sequence: CASSYYNSPLHF. Here the CDR3 DNA reads TGTGCCAGCAGTTACTATAATTCACCCCTCCACTTT. The chain couples TRBV6-6 to TRBJ1-6; D is uncertain. This CDR3 has 12 residues. The germline V and J ends were trimmed by 1 base and 5 bases, with 0 bases remaining between them. Germline CDR1 and CDR2: MNHNY and SVGAGI (reference sequence).

The V gene is TRBV12-3 or TRBV12-4, the J gene TRBJ1-2, with a weak D call TRBD1 (6 bases). The length of the CDR3 is 12 residues. V was shortened by 3 bases and J by 8 bases, with 10 bases between the two germline ends. The CDR3 bases are TGTGCCAGCAGTTTTGCAGGGGAAGGCTACACCTTC. It specifies CASSFAGEGYTF.